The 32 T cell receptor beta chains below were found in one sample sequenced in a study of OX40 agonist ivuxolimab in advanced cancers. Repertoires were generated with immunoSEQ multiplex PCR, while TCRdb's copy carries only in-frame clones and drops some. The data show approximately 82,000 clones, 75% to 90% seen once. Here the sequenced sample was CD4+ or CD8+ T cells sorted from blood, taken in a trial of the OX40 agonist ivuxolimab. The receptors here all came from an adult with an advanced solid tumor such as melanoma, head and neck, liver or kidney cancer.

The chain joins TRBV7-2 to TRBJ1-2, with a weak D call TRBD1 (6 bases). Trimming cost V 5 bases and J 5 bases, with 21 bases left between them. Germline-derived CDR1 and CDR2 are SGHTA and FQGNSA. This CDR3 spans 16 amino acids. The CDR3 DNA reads TGTGCCAGCAGCCCGAACCTGGACAGCTACCTTTATGGCTACACCTTC. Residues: CASSPNLDSYLYGYTF.

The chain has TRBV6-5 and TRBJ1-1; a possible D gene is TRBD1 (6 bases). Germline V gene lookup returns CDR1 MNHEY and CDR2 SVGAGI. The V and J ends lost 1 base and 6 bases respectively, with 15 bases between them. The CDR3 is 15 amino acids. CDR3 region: CASSYYRGKGAEAFF. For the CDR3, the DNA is TGTGCCAGCAGTTACTACCGGGGAAAGGGGGCTGAAGCTTTCTTT.

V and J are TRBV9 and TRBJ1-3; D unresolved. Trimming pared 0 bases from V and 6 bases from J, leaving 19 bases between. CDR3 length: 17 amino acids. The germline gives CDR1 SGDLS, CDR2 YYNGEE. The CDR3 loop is CASSVDPGRPAENTIYF. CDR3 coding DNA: TGTGCCAGCAGCGTAGATCCAGGACGGCCGGCGGAAAACACCATATATTTT. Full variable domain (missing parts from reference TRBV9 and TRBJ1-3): DSGVTQTPKHLITATGQRVTLRCSPRSGDLSVYWYQQSLDQGLQFLIQYYNGEERAKGNILERFSAQQFPDLHSELNLSSLELGDSALYFCASSVDPGRPAENTIYFGEGSWLTVV.

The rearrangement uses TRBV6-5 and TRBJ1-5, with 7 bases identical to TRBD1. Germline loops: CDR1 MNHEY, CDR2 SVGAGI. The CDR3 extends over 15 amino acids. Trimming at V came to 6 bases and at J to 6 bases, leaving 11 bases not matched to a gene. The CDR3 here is CASRTRDSLGQPQHF. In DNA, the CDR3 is TGTGCCAGCAGGACTCGGGACAGTCTTGGTCAGCCCCAGCATTTT.

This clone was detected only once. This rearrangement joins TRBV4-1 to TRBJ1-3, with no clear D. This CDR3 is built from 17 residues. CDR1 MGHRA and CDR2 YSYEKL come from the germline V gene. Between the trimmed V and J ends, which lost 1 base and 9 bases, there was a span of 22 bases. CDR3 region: CASSQAWFGPTSTTIYF. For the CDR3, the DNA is TGCGCCAGCAGCCAAGCCTGGTTCGGCCCGACCAGTACCACCATATATTTT.

The CDR3 region has the DNA TGTGCCAGCAGCCTCGGGACTAGCGGCGCTAGCACAGATACGCAGTATTTT. This codes for CASSLGTSGASTDTQYF. This sequence joins TRBV7-6 and TRBJ2-3; 11 bases fit TRBD2. The CDR3 totals 17 residues. V dropped 5 bases and J dropped 0; count of bases not matched to a gene: 7. Germline V lookup: CDR1 SGHVS, CDR2 FNYEAQ.

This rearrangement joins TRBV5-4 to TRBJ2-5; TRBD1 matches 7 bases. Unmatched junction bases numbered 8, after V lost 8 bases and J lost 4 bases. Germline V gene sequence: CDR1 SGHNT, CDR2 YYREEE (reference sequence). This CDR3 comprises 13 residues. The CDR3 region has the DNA TGTGCCAGTAGATTGGCAGGGGGAGAGACCCAGTACTTC. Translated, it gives CASRLAGGETQYF.

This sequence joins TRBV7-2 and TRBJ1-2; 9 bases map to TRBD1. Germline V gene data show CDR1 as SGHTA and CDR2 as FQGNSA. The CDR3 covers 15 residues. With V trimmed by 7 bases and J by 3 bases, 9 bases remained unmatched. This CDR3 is CASTRRTGVDYGYTF. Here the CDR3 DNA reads TGTGCCAGCACCAGGCGGACAGGGGTAGACTATGGCTACACCTTC.

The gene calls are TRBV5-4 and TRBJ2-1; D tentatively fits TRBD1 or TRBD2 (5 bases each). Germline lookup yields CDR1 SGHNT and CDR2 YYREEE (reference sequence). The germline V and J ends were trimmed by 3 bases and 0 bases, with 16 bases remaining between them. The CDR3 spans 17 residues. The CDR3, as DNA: TGTGCCAGCAGCTCCGGGGCGGACCTGAGCTCCTACAATGAGCAGTTCTTC. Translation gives CASSSGADLSSYNEQFF.

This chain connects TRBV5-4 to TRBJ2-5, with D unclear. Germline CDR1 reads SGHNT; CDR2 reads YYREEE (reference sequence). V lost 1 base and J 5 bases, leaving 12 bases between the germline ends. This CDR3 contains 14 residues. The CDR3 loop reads CASSLTSGRETQYF. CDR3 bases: TGTGCCAGCAGCTTGACGTCTGGCAGGGAGACCCAGTACTTC.

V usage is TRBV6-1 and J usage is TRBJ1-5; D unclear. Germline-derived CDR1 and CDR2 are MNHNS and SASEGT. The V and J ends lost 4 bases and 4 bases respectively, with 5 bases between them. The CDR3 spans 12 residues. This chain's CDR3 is CASSGANQPQHF. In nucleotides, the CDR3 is TGTGCCAGCAGTGGGGCGAATCAGCCCCAGCATTTT.

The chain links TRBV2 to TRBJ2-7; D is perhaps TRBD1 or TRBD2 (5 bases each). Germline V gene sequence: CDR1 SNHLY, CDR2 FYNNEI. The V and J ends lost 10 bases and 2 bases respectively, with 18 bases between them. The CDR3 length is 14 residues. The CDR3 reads CATRSAGTTYEQYF. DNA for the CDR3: TGTGCCACCCGATCGGCAGGGACGACCTACGAGCAGTACTTC.

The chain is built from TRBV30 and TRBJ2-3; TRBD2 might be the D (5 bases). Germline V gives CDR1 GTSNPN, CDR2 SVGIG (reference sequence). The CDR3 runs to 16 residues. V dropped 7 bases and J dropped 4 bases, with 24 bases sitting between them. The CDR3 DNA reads TGTGCCTACGAAGCGGTACTTCCCGGGCGGCCAGATACGCAGTATTTT. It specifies CAYEAVLPGRPDTQYF.

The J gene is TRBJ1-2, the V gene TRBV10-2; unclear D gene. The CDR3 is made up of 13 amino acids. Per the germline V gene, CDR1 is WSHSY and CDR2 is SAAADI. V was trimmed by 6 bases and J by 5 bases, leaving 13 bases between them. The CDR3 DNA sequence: TGCGCCAGCAGGGAGAGGCGAGAGTATGGCTACACCTTC. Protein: CASRERREYGYTF.

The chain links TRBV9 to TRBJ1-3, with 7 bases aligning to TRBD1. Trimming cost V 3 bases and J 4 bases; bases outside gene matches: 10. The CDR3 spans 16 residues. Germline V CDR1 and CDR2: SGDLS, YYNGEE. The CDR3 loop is CASSGQTGQPGNTIYF. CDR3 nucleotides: TGTGCCAGCAGCGGCCAGACAGGGCAACCCGGAAACACCATATATTTT.

The CDR3 is CATSRDRGYEQYF. DNA for the CDR3: TGTGCCACCAGCAGAGACAGGGGCTACGAGCAGTACTTC. The rearrangement uses TRBV15 and TRBJ2-7, with D maybe TRBD1 (6 bases). Between the trimmed V and J ends, which lost 0 bases and 3 bases, there was a span of 6 bases. Germline CDR1 and CDR2: LNHNV and YYDKDF (reference sequence). The length of the CDR3 is 13 residues.

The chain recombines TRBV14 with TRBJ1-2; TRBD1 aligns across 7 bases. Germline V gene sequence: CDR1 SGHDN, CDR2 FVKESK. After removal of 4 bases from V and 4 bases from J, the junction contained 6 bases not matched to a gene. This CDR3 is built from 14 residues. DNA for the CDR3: TGTGCCAGCAGCCCTAAGACAGGGTTCTATGGCTACACCTTC. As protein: CASSPKTGFYGYTF.

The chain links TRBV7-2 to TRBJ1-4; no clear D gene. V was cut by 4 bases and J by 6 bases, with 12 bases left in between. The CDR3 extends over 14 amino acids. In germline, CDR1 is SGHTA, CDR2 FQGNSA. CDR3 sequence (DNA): TGTGCCAGCAGCTCGGTGGGGAAGGATGAAAAACTGTTTTTT. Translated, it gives CASSSVGKDEKLFF.

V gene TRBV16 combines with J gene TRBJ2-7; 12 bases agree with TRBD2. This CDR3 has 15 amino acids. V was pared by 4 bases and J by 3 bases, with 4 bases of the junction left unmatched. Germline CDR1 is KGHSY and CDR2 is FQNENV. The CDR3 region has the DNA TGTGCCAGCAGCCCTACTAGCGGGGGGAGCTACGAGCAGTACTTC. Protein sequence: CASSPTSGGSYEQYF.

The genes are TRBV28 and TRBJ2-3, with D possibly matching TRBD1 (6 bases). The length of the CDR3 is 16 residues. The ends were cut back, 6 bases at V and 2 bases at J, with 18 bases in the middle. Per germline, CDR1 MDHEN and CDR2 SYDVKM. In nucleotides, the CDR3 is TGTGCCAGCAGCCCCTGGGGGCGGCAAAACACAGATACGCAGTATTTT. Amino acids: CASSPWGRQNTDTQYF.

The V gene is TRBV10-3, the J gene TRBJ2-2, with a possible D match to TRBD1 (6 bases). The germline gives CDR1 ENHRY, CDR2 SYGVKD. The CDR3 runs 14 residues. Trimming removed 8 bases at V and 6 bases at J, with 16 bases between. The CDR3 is CAISTGVGPGELFF. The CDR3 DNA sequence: TGTGCCATCTCGACAGGCGTTGGACCCGGGGAGCTGTTTTTT.

The CDR3 loop is CASSELSPLHF. The CDR3 coding sequence is TGTGCCAGCAGTGAACTTTCACCCCTCCACTTT. The chain is built from TRBV6-1 and TRBJ1-6; the D is unclear. The CDR3 has 11 amino acids. V gave up 2 bases and J gave up 9 bases, with 2 bases separating them. Germline CDR1 is MNHNS and CDR2 is SASEGT.

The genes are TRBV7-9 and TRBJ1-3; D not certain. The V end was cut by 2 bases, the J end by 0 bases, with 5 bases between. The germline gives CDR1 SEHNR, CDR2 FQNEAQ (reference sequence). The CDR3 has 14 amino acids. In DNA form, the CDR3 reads TGTGCCAGCAGCTTAACGTACTCTGGAAACACCATATATTTT. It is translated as CASSLTYSGNTIYF.

The CDR3 sequence is CASSGRYSGNTIYF. The CDR3 DNA is TGTGCCAGCAGTGGACGTTACTCTGGAAACACCATATATTTT. The chain carries TRBV6-1 and TRBJ1-3; D gene unclear. The germline gives CDR1 MNHNS, CDR2 SASEGT. V was shortened by 4 bases and J by 0 bases, with 7 bases between the two germline ends. This CDR3 has 14 amino acids.

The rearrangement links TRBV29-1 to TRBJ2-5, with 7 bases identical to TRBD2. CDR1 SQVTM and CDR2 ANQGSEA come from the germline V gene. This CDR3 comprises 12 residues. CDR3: CSYGGVGETQYF. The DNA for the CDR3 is TGCAGTTATGGGGGGGTTGGAGAGACCCAGTACTTC.

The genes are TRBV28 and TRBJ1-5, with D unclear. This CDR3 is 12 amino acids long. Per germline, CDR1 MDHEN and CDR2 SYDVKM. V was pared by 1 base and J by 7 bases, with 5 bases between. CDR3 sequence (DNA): TGTGCCAGCAGTTTATATCCCCAGCCCCAGCATTTT. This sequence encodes CASSLYPQPQHF.

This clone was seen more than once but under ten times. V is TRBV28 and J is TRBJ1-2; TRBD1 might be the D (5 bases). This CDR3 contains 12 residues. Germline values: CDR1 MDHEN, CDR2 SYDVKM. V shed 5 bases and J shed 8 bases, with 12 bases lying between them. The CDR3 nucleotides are TGTGCCAGCAGTAGAGACAGTTCAGGCTACACCTTC. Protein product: CASSRDSSGYTF.

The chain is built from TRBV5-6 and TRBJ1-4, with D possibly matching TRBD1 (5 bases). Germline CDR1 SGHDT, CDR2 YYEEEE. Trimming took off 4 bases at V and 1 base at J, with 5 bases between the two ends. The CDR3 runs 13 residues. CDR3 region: CASSRGTNEKLFF. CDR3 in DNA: TGTGCCAGCAGCAGGGGAACTAATGAAAAACTGTTTTTT.

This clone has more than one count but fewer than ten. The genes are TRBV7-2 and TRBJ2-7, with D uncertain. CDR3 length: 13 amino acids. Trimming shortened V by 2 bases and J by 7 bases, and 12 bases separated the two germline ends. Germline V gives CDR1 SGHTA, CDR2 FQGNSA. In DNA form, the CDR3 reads TGTGCCAGCAGCTTATTCGGGTTTTTTGAGCAGTACTTC. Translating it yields CASSLFGFFEQYF.

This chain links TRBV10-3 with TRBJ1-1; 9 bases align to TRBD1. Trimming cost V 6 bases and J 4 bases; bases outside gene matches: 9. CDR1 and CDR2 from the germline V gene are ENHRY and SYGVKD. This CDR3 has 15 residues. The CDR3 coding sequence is TGTGCCATCAGGATCCGGGACAGGGCTGGCACTGAAGCTTTCTTT. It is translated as CAIRIRDRAGTEAFF.

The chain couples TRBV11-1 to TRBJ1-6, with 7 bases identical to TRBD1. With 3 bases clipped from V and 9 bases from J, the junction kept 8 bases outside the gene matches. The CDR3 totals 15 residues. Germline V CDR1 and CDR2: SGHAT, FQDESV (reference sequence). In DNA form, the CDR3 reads TGTGCCAGCAGCTTCCAGACAGGGCAAGTTTCACCCCTCCACTTT. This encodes CASSFQTGQVSPLHF.

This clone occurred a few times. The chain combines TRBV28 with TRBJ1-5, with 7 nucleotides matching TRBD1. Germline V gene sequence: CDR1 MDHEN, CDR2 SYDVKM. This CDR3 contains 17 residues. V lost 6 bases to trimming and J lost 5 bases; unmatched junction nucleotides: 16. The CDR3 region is CASSKPAGRGLYQPQHF. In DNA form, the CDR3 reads TGTGCCAGCAGCAAACCCGCTGGCAGGGGGTTGTATCAGCCCCAGCATTTT.